This is a list of T cell receptor beta chains from one sample in a study of shared clonotypes between healthy human individuals. Sequencing used immunoSEQ multiplex PCR; TCRdb keeps in-frame clones, though not all of them. The sample has approximately 2.4 million clones; approximately 94% are singletons. The sequenced sample consisted of naive CD4+ T cells sorted from blood. All receptors derive from a man aged 18 to 35 in good health. Each CDR3 is given with its conserved first and last residue. A D gene is named only where the DNA matches it firmly. Where a row states a size, it is once, few, many or the class of an expanded clone; other rows omit it.

J | length | size | D | V | DNA | CDR3
TRBJ1-2 | 12 | - | - | TRBV7-2 | TGTGCCAGCAGCTTTCCGGGCTATGGCTACACCTTC | CASSFPGYGYTF
TRBJ2-7 | 16 | - | TRBD1 | TRBV27 | TGTGCCAGCAGTTGGTCGGTGCGACAGGGGGTCTCCGAGCAGTACTTC | CASSWSVRQGVSEQYF
TRBJ1-2 | 14 | - | - | TRBV9 | TGTGCCAGCAGCATAGGACAGCCCGCGAAGGGCTACACCTTC | CASSIGQPAKGYTF
TRBJ2-7 | 11 | once | - | TRBV19 | TGTGCCAGTAGGCAGGGGTTCCTACAGTACTTC | CASRQGFLQYF
TRBJ1-5 | 14 | - | - | TRBV18 | TGTGCCAGCTCATTCGACAGGTCAGTGCAGCCCCAGCATTTT | CASSFDRSVQPQHF
TRBJ2-2 | 17 | - | - | TRBV10-1 | TGCGCCAGCAGTGAGAGGGCCGGGAGTAGGCTCGCCGGGGAGCTGTTTTTT | CASSERAGSRLAGELFF
TRBJ1-5 | 16 | - | - | TRBV21-1 | TGTGCCAGCAGCAAACTAGAAAGGGATAGCAATCAGCCCCAGCATTTT | CASSKLERDSNQPQHF
TRBJ1-3 | 16 | - | TRBD1 | TRBV10-3 | TGTGCCATCAGCGGACAGGGGATACTTTCTGGAAACACCATATATTTT | CAISGQGILSGNTIYF
TRBJ2-6 | 16 | - | TRBD2 | TRBV28 | TGTGCCAGCAGTTTAGTAGCGGGTTCGGGGGCCAACGTCCTGACTTTC | CASSLVAGSGANVLTF
TRBJ2-7 | 12 | - | - | TRBV10-3 | TGTGCCATCAGCTTGACCGGGGGTGAGCAGTACTTC | CAISLTGGEQYF
TRBJ2-3 | 14 | - | - | TRBV9 | TGTGCCAGCAGCGCCGCTGGACAGACAGATACGCAGTATTTT | CASSAAGQTDTQYF